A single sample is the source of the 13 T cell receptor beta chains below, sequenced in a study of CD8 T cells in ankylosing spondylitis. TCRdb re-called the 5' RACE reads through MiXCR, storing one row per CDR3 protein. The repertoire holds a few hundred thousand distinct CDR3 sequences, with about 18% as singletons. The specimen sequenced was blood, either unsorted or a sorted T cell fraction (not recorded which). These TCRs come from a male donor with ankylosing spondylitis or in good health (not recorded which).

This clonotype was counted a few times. CDR3 in amino acids: CASSQPLGDEIYSGNTIYF. The DNA for the CDR3 is TGTGCCAGCAGCCAACCCCTGGGGGACGAAATTTACTCTGGAAACACCATATATTTT. The chain couples TRBV3-1 to TRBJ1-3; D possibly corresponds to TRBD1 (5 bases). Germline V gene sequence: CDR1 LGHDT, CDR2 YNNKEL (reference sequence). CDR3 length: 19 residues. The ends were cut back, 2 bases at V and 0 bases at J, with 20 bases in the middle.

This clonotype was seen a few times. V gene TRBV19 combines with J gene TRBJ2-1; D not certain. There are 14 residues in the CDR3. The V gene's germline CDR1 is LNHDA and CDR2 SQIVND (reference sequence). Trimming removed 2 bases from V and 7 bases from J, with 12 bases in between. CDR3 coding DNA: TGTGCCAGTAGTATACTTTCGGGTGAGAATGAGCAGTTCTTC. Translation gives CASSILSGENEQFF.

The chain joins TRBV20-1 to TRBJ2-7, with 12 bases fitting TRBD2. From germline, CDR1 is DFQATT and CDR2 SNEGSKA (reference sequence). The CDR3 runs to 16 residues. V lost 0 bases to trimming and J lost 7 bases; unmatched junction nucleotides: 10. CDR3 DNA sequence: TGCAGTGCTAGAGATCGGCTAGCGGGAGGGCCGGGAGAGCAGTACTTC. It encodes CSARDRLAGGPGEQYF.

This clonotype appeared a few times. The CDR3 sequence is CASSQTGTSYEQFF. Here the CDR3 DNA reads TGTGCCAGCAGCCAAACCGGGACTAGCTATGAGCAGTTCTTC. The V and J genes are TRBV4-2 and TRBJ2-1, with TRBD2 matching over 9 bases. The CDR3 spans 14 residues. Germline assignment: CDR1 LGHNA and CDR2 YNFKEQ. The V gene end was trimmed by 2 bases and the J gene end by 8 bases; junction bases not matched to a gene: 4.

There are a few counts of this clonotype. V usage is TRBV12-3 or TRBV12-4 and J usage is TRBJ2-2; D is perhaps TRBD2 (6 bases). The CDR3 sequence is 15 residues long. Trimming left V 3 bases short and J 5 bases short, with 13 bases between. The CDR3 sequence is CASSLPGGMTGELFF. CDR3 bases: TGTGCCAGCAGTTTGCCCGGGGGTATGACCGGGGAGCTGTTTTTT.

Here the CDR3 reads CASSGYRVSTQYF. DNA for the CDR3: TGTGCCAGCAGTGGATACAGGGTATCTACGCAGTATTTT. This rearrangement joins TRBV28 to TRBJ2-3; tentatively, D is TRBD1 (6 bases). CDR1 and CDR2 from the germline V gene are MDHEN and SYDVKM. V dropped 5 bases and J dropped 8 bases, with 14 bases sitting between them. The CDR3 totals 13 residues.

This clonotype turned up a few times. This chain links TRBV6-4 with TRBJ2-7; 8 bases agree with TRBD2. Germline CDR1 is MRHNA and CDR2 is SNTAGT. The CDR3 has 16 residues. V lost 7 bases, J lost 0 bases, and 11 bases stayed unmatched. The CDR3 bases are TGTGCCAGCACGGCTGCTCGGGGGGGGAGCTCCTACGAGCAGTACTTC. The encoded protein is CASTAARGGSSYEQYF.

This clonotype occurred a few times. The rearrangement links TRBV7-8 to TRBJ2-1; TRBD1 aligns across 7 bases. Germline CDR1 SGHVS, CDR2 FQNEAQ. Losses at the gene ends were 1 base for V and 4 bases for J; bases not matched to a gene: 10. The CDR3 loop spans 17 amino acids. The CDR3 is CASSLVRDRGLYNEQFF. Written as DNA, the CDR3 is TGTGCCAGCAGCTTAGTCCGGGACAGAGGACTTTACAATGAGCAGTTCTTC.

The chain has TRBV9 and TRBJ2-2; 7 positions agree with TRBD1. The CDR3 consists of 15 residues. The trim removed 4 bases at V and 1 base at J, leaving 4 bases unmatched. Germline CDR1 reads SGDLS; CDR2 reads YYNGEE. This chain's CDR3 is CASSIQGQNTGELFF. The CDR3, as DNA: TGTGCCAGCAGCATACAGGGGCAGAACACCGGGGAGCTGTTTTTT. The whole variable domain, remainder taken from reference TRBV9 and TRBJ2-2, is DSGVTQTPKHLITATGQRVTLRCSPRSGDLSVYWYQQSLDQGLQFLIQYYNGEERAKGNILERFSAQQFPDLHSELNLSSLELGDSALYFCASSIQGQNTGELFFGEGSRLTVL.

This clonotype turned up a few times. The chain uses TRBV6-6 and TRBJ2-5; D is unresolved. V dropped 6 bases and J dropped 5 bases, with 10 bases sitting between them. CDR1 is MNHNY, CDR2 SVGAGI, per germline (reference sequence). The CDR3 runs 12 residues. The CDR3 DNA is TGTGCCAGCAGAGTTACTTCCGAGACCCAGTACTTC. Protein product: CASRVTSETQYF.

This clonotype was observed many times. DNA for the CDR3: TGTGCCAGCAGCTTAGGGTGGGGGACTAATGAAAAACTGTTTTTT. Translating it yields CASSLGWGTNEKLFF. The gene calls are TRBV7-9 and TRBJ1-4; a possible D gene is TRBD1 (5 bases). CDR3 length equals 15 residues. Deletions cut 1 base from V and 2 bases from J, with 8 bases between. Germline CDR1 reads SEHNR; CDR2 reads FQNEAQ (reference sequence).

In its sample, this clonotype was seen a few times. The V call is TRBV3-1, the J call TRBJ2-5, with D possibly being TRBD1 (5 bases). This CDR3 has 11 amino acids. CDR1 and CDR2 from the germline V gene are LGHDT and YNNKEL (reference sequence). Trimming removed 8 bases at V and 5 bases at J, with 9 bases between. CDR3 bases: TGTGCCAGCCATGGGGCGGAGACCCAGTACTTC. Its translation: CASHGAETQYF.

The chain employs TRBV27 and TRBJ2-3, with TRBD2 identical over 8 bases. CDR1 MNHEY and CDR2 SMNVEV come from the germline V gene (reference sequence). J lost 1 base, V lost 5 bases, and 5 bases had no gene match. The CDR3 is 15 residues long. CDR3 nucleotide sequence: TGTGCCAGCAGTCCAAGCGGGAGCGGCACAGATACGCAGTATTTT. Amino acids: CASSPSGSGTDTQYF.